A single sample gave rise to the 22 T cell receptor beta chains below, sequenced in a study of monozygotic twins with inflammatory bowel disease. TCRdb reprocessed the 5' RACE reads, with one entry per CDR3 protein and no DNA. The sample has 140,000 to 150,000 distinct CDR3 sequences. Sequencing was performed on blood. The receptor source for this set is a human donor with ulcerative colitis or Crohn's disease, or a healthy co-twin of an affected twin (not recorded which).

The chain recombines TRBV6-5 with TRBJ2-1; TCRdb gives TRBD2 as the D gene, but with no DNA this cannot be confirmed. Germline-derived CDR1 and CDR2 are MNHEY and SVGAGI. The CDR3 is 15 residues long. The CDR3 reads CASSYELAAYNEQFF.

CDR3 residues: CASSFGTPEQYF. The rearrangement uses TRBV5-1 and TRBJ2-7; TCRdb proposes TRBD1, but this gene call is untestable without DNA. The CDR3 loop spans 12 amino acids. Germline V gives CDR1 SGHRS, CDR2 YFSETQ.

The chain uses TRBV9 and TRBJ2-7; the D call from TCRdb, TRBD1, cannot be confirmed without DNA. The CDR3 consists of 14 residues. In germline, CDR1 is SGDLS, CDR2 YYNGEE. Here the CDR3 reads CASSAVREPYEQYF.

The genes are TRBV9 and TRBJ1-5; TCRdb's D call, TRBD1, is unchecked because there is no DNA. CDR3 size: 15 residues. Germline assignment: CDR1 SGDLS and CDR2 YYNGEE. CDR3: CASSVVGGLNQPQHF.

This chain joins TRBV5-4 and TRBJ2-1. Germline V gives CDR1 SGHNT, CDR2 YYREEE (reference sequence). This CDR3 has 13 amino acids. The CDR3 loop reads CASSRASKNEQFF. The whole variable domain, remainder taken from reference TRBV5-4 and TRBJ2-1, is ETGVTQSPTHLIKTRGQQVTLRCSSQSGHNTVSWYQQALGQGPQFIFQYYREEENGRGNFPPRFSGLQFPNYSSELNVNALELDDSALYLCASSRASKNEQFFGPGTRLTVL.

The V gene is TRBV20-1, the J gene TRBJ2-7; TCRdb names TRBD2, which stays unverified in the absence of DNA. Germline-derived CDR1 and CDR2 are DFQATT and SNEGSKA (reference sequence). This CDR3 contains 14 residues. Here the CDR3 reads CSANPFGRVYEQYF.

The V gene is TRBV4-3, the J gene TRBJ1-4. CDR3 length: 16 residues. Germline CDR1 reads LGHNA; CDR2 reads YSLEER. This CDR3 reads CASSQAETGRNEKLFF.

V usage is TRBV5-5 and J usage is TRBJ2-2; without DNA, the TCRdb call of TRBD1 cannot be checked. Germline V gene sequence: CDR1 SGHKS, CDR2 YYEKEE (reference sequence). CDR3 length equals 15 residues. The CDR3 is CASSRDGRNTGELFF.

The V call is TRBV20-1, the J call TRBJ2-2; as DNA is missing, the TRBD2 call by TCRdb cannot be tested. The germline gives CDR1 DFQATT, CDR2 SNEGSKA (reference sequence). The CDR3 totals 14 residues. CDR3 sequence: CSARGLAYTGELFF.

The chain has TRBV15 and TRBJ2-1; TCRdb calls TRBD2, which cannot be checked without DNA. CDR3 length: 19 residues. Germline lookup yields CDR1 LNHNV and CDR2 YYDKDF (reference sequence). CDR3 loop: CATSRDRLIAGDPGNEQFF.

The chain uses TRBV19 and TRBJ1-4. The germline V gene encodes CDR1 LNHDA and CDR2 SQIVND (reference sequence). CDR3 length equals 14 residues. The CDR3 region is CASSWSGDREKLFF.

The rearrangement uses TRBV9 and TRBJ2-1; the TRBD2 assignment by TCRdb is unverifiable without DNA. The CDR3 has 15 residues. Germline V lookup: CDR1 SGDLS, CDR2 YYNGEE. The CDR3 loop reads CASSLSGNSYNELFF.

The gene calls are TRBV5-4 and TRBJ1-2. The CDR3 is 13 amino acids. Looked up from germline, CDR1 is SGHNT and CDR2 is YYREEE (reference sequence). This CDR3 is CASSSFGGYGYTF.

The chain couples TRBV6-1 to TRBJ1-5; TCRdb calls TRBD1, which cannot be checked without DNA. CDR1 is MNHNS and CDR2 is SASEGT in the germline V gene. CDR3 size: 14 residues. The chain's CDR3 is CASSPRETDQPQHF.

The chain recombines TRBV5-6 with TRBJ2-7; the D gene TCRdb calls, TRBD1, cannot be checked with no DNA. The CDR3 loop spans 18 amino acids. Germline loops: CDR1 SGHDT, CDR2 YYEEEE. The CDR3 is CASSQIFGRQATPYEQYF.

This chain connects TRBV7-2 to TRBJ2-7; TCRdb lists TRBD1, though no DNA is available to test this call. The CDR3 has 14 amino acids. Germline V CDR1 and CDR2: SGHTA, FQGNSA. The chain's CDR3 is CASTRQGGHYEQYF.

This chain joins TRBV2 and TRBJ2-3; absent DNA, TCRdb's TRBD2 call cannot be checked. Germline loops: CDR1 SNHLY, CDR2 FYNNEI. The CDR3 length is 15 residues. The CDR3: CASSEIADSTDTQYF.

V and J are TRBV4-3 and TRBJ2-7. This CDR3 is built from 15 residues. CDR1 is LGHNA and CDR2 is YSLEER in the germline V gene. This CDR3 is CASSQGTLSSYEQYF.

The chain is built from TRBV7-2 and TRBJ1-1. The CDR3 is 13 amino acids. Germline values: CDR1 SGHTA, CDR2 FQGNSA. This CDR3 is CASSLERATEAFF.

The V call is TRBV20-1, the J call TRBJ2-4; with no DNA, the TCRdb D assignment of TRBD2 cannot be verified. The germline V gene encodes CDR1 DFQATT and CDR2 SNEGSKA (reference sequence). The CDR3 extends over 16 amino acids. The chain's CDR3 is CSARDLAEGAKNIQYF.

The chain recombines TRBV6-6 with TRBJ2-5; TCRdb's D call, TRBD1, is unchecked because there is no DNA. The CDR3 sequence is 12 residues long. The germline CDR1 and CDR2 sequences are MNHNY and SVGAGI (reference sequence). The CDR3: CASSPGGETQYF.

This rearrangement joins TRBV19 to TRBJ1-5; checking the TCRdb D call of TRBD1 is not possible without DNA. The CDR3 totals 14 residues. Germline V lookup: CDR1 LNHDA, CDR2 SQIVND (reference sequence). CDR3 region: CASRGDSSNQPQHF.